This is a list of T cell receptor beta chains from one sample in a study of neurological immune-mediated disorders. TCRdb re-called the 5' RACE reads with MiXCR, one entry per CDR3 protein. Among 45,000 or so distinct CDR3 sequences listed, roughly 21% were seen once. The specimen was PBMCs. The receptors were sampled from a man between 60 and 70 years old with HTLV-1-associated myelopathy (HAM/TSP). The CDR3 runs from the conserved cysteine through the conserved F or W. The D gene is left open where the match is weak.

j_gene,v_gene,d_gene,CDR3aa
TRBJ2-3,TRBV24-1,TRBD1,CATRGQASTDTQYF
TRBJ1-5,TRBV5-1,-,CASSLSSGQPQHF
TRBJ2-4,TRBV7-9,-,CASSSLEPISKNIQYF
TRBJ2-7,TRBV7-2,-,CASSSLDRRSYEQYF
TRBJ2-1,TRBV20-1,-,CSAPPLGQGSNEQFF
TRBJ2-5,TRBV9,-,CASSTSPSGFQETQYF
TRBJ2-1,TRBV24-1,TRBD1,CATSDQSRGNEQFF
TRBJ1-1,TRBV11-2,-,CASSFGLMNTEAFF
TRBJ2-1,TRBV5-1,TRBD2,CASSSKTSGRDDEQFF
TRBJ2-4,TRBV3-1,-,CASSQGGGQILSIQYF
TRBJ1-2,TRBV7-9,-,CASSRWGTGANYCYTF
TRBJ2-7,TRBV28,-,CASSSPLSEQYF
TRBJ2-3,TRBV7-9,-,CASSTDRSTDTQYF
TRBJ2-3,TRBV7-3,TRBD1,CASRLTGQGAGKDTQYF
TRBJ2-1,TRBV5-6,-,CASSLWGSGEFF
TRBJ2-5,TRBV4-1,-,CASSQEVTVRETQYF
TRBJ2-3,TRBV28,-,CASSPGPRSDTQYF
TRBJ2-7,TRBV4-2,TRBD1,CASSQAAGTGGYEQYF
TRBJ2-2,TRBV4-1,-,CANSQEVLSGELFF
TRBJ2-5,TRBV20-1,TRBD1,CSAIGQGDTFIGTQYF
TRBJ2-7,TRBV20-1,TRBD2,CSASTSGRGLGEQYF
TRBJ2-5,TRBV20-1,TRBD2,CSARDPLAGGRETQYF
TRBJ2-7,TRBV5-1,-,CASSLQGSPYEQYF
TRBJ2-7,TRBV6-6,TRBD1,CASSGRDRSSYEQYF
TRBJ2-2,TRBV6-5,-,CASSPPGLNTGELFF
TRBJ2-7,TRBV9,-,CASGPGAHGGEQYF
TRBJ2-1,TRBV5-1,-,CASGSRRAAHNEQFF
TRBJ2-3,TRBV12-3/TRBV12-4,-,CASSEGTTDTQYF
TRBJ2-6,TRBV5-1,TRBD1,CASTPGQGAPSGANVLTF
TRBJ1-2,TRBV28,-,CASRGPSWRANGYTF
TRBJ2-2,TRBV20-1,TRBD2,CSARDRGGAGELFF
TRBJ1-5,TRBV12-3/TRBV12-4,-,CASSLDPRGGQPQHF
TRBJ2-2,TRBV5-1,-,CASSLEGGANTGELFF
TRBJ2-1,TRBV20-1,TRBD2,CSAAGLALRYEQFF
TRBJ1-1,TRBV29-1,-,CSGSGHLNTEAFF
TRBJ1-1,TRBV5-1,TRBD1,CASSLGTGPGAFF
TRBJ1-6,TRBV6-1,-,CASSERPGARGSPLHF
TRBJ2-7,TRBV20-1,-,CSARGRLAYEQYF
TRBJ2-6,TRBV2,-,CATISRQESRSGANVLTF
TRBJ2-7,TRBV5-1,-,CASSLVLRGYEQYF
TRBJ2-2,TRBV5-4,-,CASRPDFTNTGELFF
TRBJ2-3,TRBV28,TRBD2,CASSTRLAADTQYF
TRBJ2-7,TRBV4-1,-,CASSQYQGSYEQYF
TRBJ2-1,TRBV11-1,-,CASSDLGPDTTYNEQFF
TRBJ2-1,TRBV12-3/TRBV12-4,-,CASSLSSVGNEQFF
TRBJ2-7,TRBV7-2,TRBD2,CASSPRGVDGSYDQYF
TRBJ2-2,TRBV19,-,CASSTPPRGELFF
TRBJ2-3,TRBV5-1,TRBD2,CASSLSLAGPTDTQYF
TRBJ1-1,TRBV7-9,-,CASRPKRRLNTEAFF
TRBJ2-5,TRBV5-1,TRBD2,CASSFRGGTSGQETQYF
TRBJ2-1,TRBV4-1,-,CASKGEGLSNEQFF